These 19 T cell receptor beta chains originate from one sample sequenced in a study of blood T cell repertoires in COVID-19. The repertoire was sequenced with immunoSEQ multiplex PCR; TCRdb's copy has only in-frame clones and lacks some. The sample carries 200,000 or so clones, 70% to 90% recorded once. The sequenced sample consisted of peripheral blood. These receptors originate from a man between 45 and 60 years old with COVID-19, enrolled during active disease.

This sequence joins TRBV2 and TRBJ2-1; maybe TRBD2 (6 bases). The CDR3 totals 15 residues. V lost 4 bases to trimming and J lost 5 bases, with 15 bases between them. Germline V gene sequence: CDR1 SNHLY, CDR2 FYNNEI. CDR3 sequence (DNA): TGTGCCAGCAGTGTTCGGAGGGACCCTGACAATGAGCAGTTCTTC. It codes for CASSVRRDPDNEQFF.

CDR3 protein: CASSLSAGPYNEQFF. CDR3 bases: TGTGCCAGCAGCTTAAGTGCGGGTCCCTACAATGAGCAGTTCTTC. This chain links TRBV7-3 with TRBJ2-1; D may be TRBD2 (5 bases). CDR3 length: 15 amino acids. The germline CDR1 and CDR2 sequences are SGHTA and FQGTGA. V was cut by 1 base and J by 2 bases, with 9 bases left in between.

This chain links TRBV12-3 or TRBV12-4 with TRBJ2-7; D ambiguous. Trimming stripped 4 bases from V and 0 bases from J, with 7 bases between. The CDR3 has 13 residues. The CDR3 bases are TGTGCCAGCAGTTCGGAGAGCTCCTACGAGCAGTACTTC. This sequence encodes CASSSESSYEQYF.

Of note for this clone: This specimen includes other DNA sequences encoding the same CDR3. J is TRBJ2-5 and V is TRBV12-3 or TRBV12-4, with 8 bases that match TRBD1. V gave up 6 bases and J gave up 2 bases; unmatched junction bases: 2. The CDR3 covers 13 residues. In DNA form, the CDR3 reads TGTGCCAGCAGAGGGACAGGTCAAGAGACCCAGTACTTC. It translates to CASRGTGQETQYF.

The chain employs TRBV7-2 and TRBJ1-2; perhaps TRBD1 as D (6 bases). V shed 1 base and J shed 7 bases, with 16 bases lying between them. The CDR3 runs 15 residues. CDR1 is SGHTA and CDR2 is FQGNSA in the germline V gene. Here the CDR3 DNA reads TGTGCCAGCAGCTTAGACAGGGCACGGAATCCTGGCTACACCTTC. Its protein is CASSLDRARNPGYTF.

This chain connects TRBV6-4 to TRBJ2-1, with 10 bases lining up with TRBD2. The CDR3 totals 17 residues. After removal of 4 bases from V and 4 bases from J, the junction contained 10 bases not matched to a gene. Looked up from germline, CDR1 is MRHNA and CDR2 is SNTAGT. The CDR3 DNA is TGTGCCAGCAGTGGCCGGCCTAGCGGGGGCCGGTACAATGAGCAGTTCTTC. Translated: CASSGRPSGGRYNEQFF.

This chain uses TRBV3-1 (or the pseudogene TRBV3-2) with TRBJ2-3, with a possible D match to TRBD1 (5 bases). The CDR3 extends over 14 amino acids. Germline assignment: CDR1 LGHDT and CDR2 YNNKEL (reference sequence). Trimming left V 3 bases short and J 0 bases short, with 7 bases between. The CDR3 is CASSQGPSTDTQYF. In DNA form, the CDR3 reads TGTGCCAGCAGCCAGGGGCCGAGCACAGATACGCAGTATTTT.

V and J are TRBV6-6 and TRBJ1-5, with TRBD1 matching over 9 bases. V shed 8 bases and J 7 bases; nucleotides not matched to a gene: 9. The CDR3 totals 14 residues. Germline CDR1 and CDR2: MNHNY and SVGAGI (reference sequence). CDR3 sequence: CASASGTGRQPQHF. The CDR3 region has the DNA TGTGCCAGCGCATCCGGGACAGGGCGGCAGCCCCAGCATTTT.

CDR3 residues: CASSWTSGSIYNEQFF. The CDR3 coding sequence is TGTGCCAGCAGCTGGACTAGCGGAAGCATCTACAATGAGCAGTTCTTC. The chain couples TRBV11-3 to TRBJ2-1; 10 bases agree with TRBD2. V shed 4 bases, J shed 3 bases, and the junction held 6 bases outside the gene matches. There are 16 residues in the CDR3. From germline, CDR1 is SGHNT and CDR2 YENEEA.

The chain links TRBV7-3 to TRBJ2-4; D unclear. Germline CDR1 reads SGHTA; CDR2 reads FQGTGA. Trimming pared 1 base from V and 5 bases from J, leaving 12 bases between. CDR3 length equals 15 residues. The CDR3 DNA sequence: TGTGCCAGCAGCTTAAAGGCCGGGTCGGAAAACATTCAGTACTTC. Protein sequence: CASSLKAGSENIQYF.

The V call is TRBV3-1 (or the pseudogene TRBV3-2), the J call TRBJ1-1; TRBD1 might be the D (6 bases). The V gene lost 3 bases and the J gene lost 2 bases, with 13 bases spanning the gap. CDR1 and CDR2 (germline): LGHDT, YNNKEL (reference sequence). This CDR3 comprises 15 residues. The DNA for the CDR3 is TGTGCCAGCAGCCACCCCCAGGGGCGAAACACTGAAGCTTTCTTT. Residues: CASSHPQGRNTEAFF.

This chain connects TRBV6-1 to TRBJ1-2; tentatively, D is TRBD1 (6 bases). CDR3 size: 15 residues. In germline, CDR1 is MNHNS, CDR2 SASEGT. Trimming cost V 1 base and J 7 bases, with 16 bases left between them. The CDR3 coding sequence is TGTGCCAGCAGTGAAGGGTCGGGCAGGGGAACTGGCTACACCTTC. This codes for CASSEGSGRGTGYTF.

The chain carries TRBV2 and TRBJ2-6, with 7 positions matching TRBD1. Germline V lookup: CDR1 SNHLY, CDR2 FYNNEI. The CDR3 consists of 18 residues. Germline trimming cut 4 bases from V and 0 bases from J; bases unmatched to any gene: 9. DNA of the CDR3: TGTGCCAGCAGTGTAACCGGGAACAGGGGCTCTGGGGCCAACGTCCTGACTTTC. Translation gives CASSVTGNRGSGANVLTF. The full variable domain, in which reference TRBV2 and TRBJ2-6 provide the parts outside the CDR3, is EPEVTQTPSHQVTQMGQEVILRCVPISNHLYFYWYRQILGQKVEFLVSFYNNEISEKSEIFDDQFSVERPDGSNFTLKIRSTKLEDSAMYFCASSVTGNRGSGANVLTFGAGSRLTVL.

Here the CDR3 reads CASSNDRGDTQYF. CDR3 sequence (DNA): TGTGCCAGCAGCAACGACAGGGGAGATACGCAGTATTTT. The V gene is TRBV5-4, the J gene TRBJ2-3; TRBD1 matches 8 bases. Germline-derived CDR1 and CDR2 are SGHNT and YYREEE (reference sequence). The CDR3 has 13 residues. V lost 4 bases to trimming and J lost 5 bases; unmatched junction nucleotides: 3.

The V gene is TRBV3-1 (or the pseudogene TRBV3-2), the J gene TRBJ2-1; 8 bases are a match to TRBD2. Germline CDR1 LGHDT, CDR2 YNNKEL (reference sequence). The CDR3 loop spans 14 amino acids. The V and J ends lost 7 bases and 0 bases, in that order; junction bases with no gene match: 2. The CDR3 sequence: CASKLAVSYNEQFF. The DNA for the CDR3 is TGTGCCAGCAAACTAGCGGTCTCCTACAATGAGCAGTTCTTC.

The rearrangement links TRBV12-3 or TRBV12-4 to TRBJ1-2, with 7 bases that match TRBD1. Trimming removed 8 bases from V and 8 bases from J; junction bases left unmatched: 5. The CDR3 covers 11 residues. The CDR3 coding sequence is TGTGCCAGCTCGAGGGGGCACGGCTACACCTTC. Its translation: CASSRGHGYTF.

DNA of the CDR3: TGTGCCAGCTCACCCGGACAGGGGCTACGTAACACTGAAGCTTTCTTT. Translation gives CASSPGQGLRNTEAFF. V is TRBV18 and J is TRBJ1-1, with TRBD1 matching over 9 bases. V was pared by 3 bases and J by 2 bases, with 7 bases of the junction left unmatched. From germline, CDR1 is KGHSH and CDR2 LQKENI. The CDR3 is made up of 16 amino acids.

V is TRBV2 and J is TRBJ2-4; 8 positions match TRBD2. V lost 6 bases to trimming and J lost 5 bases; unmatched junction nucleotides: 9. Germline V gives CDR1 SNHLY, CDR2 FYNNEI. The CDR3 is made up of 15 amino acids. CDR3 loop: CASSRAGEPENIQYF. The CDR3 region has the DNA TGTGCCAGCAGCCGAGCGGGGGAACCAGAAAACATTCAGTACTTC.

This clone occurred once. This sequence joins TRBV6-1 and TRBJ1-4; D not resolved. The V gene lost 1 base and the J gene lost 3 bases, with 9 bases spanning the gap. This CDR3 has 15 amino acids. Germline-derived CDR1 and CDR2 are MNHNS and SASEGT. The CDR3 protein is CASSEVAGPNEKLFF. CDR3 nucleotides: TGTGCCAGCAGTGAAGTAGCGGGCCCTAATGAAAAACTGTTTTTT.